The rows below give T cell receptor beta chains drawn from one sample of a study of T cell responses to AZD1222 COVID-19 vaccine. Assay: immunoSEQ multiplex PCR; the TCRdb copy retains only in-frame clones and omits some. This table holds approximately 74,000 clones, roughly 82% found once. The source was peripheral blood, collected on day 0 of AZD1222 vaccination. All receptors derive from an adult in good health. The CDR3 runs from the conserved cysteine through the conserved F or W. D genes are given only for firm matches. Rows give clone size only sometimes, using once, few, many, or a class for an expanded clone.

v_call	j_call	clone_size	d_call	cdr3_nt	cdr3_aa
TRBV5-1	TRBJ2-2	NA	NA	TGCGCCAGCAGCCTACAGGGTACCGGGGAGCTGTTTTTT	CASSLQGTGELFF
TRBV5-5	TRBJ2-1	NA	TRBD2	TGTGCCAGCAGCTTGGGAGCGGGGGGAGGCAATGAGCAGTTCTTC	CASSLGAGGGNEQFF
TRBV30	TRBJ1-3	NA	NA	TGTGCCTGGAGTGTATCAGGGCCTCGGACAAACACCATATATTTT	CAWSVSGPRTNTIYF
TRBV7-2	TRBJ2-5	NA	NA	TGTGCCAGCAGCACGAGGAGATACGAGCAAGAGACCCAGTACTTC	CASSTRRYEQETQYF
TRBV18	TRBJ2-3	NA	NA	TGTGCCAGCTCACCTACTGGGGGGTCAAACACAGATACGCAGTATTTT	CASSPTGGSNTDTQYF
TRBV18	TRBJ1-5	NA	NA	TGTGCCAGCTCACCGGGGAATAGCAATCAGCCCCAGCATTTT	CASSPGNSNQPQHF
TRBV21-1	TRBJ1-2	NA	NA	TGTGCCAGTAAGGGACGGAGGGTTGCCTATGGCTACACCTTC	CASKGRRVAYGYTF
TRBV6-2/TRBV6-3	TRBJ2-4	NA	TRBD1	TGTGCCAGCAGTTACCCCGAAAGGGGGCCCGGGGCCAAAAACATTCAGTACTTC	CASSYPERGPGAKNIQYF
TRBV25-1	TRBJ1-3	NA	NA	TGTGCCAGCAGTGGGGACAAGTCGACCTCTGGAAACACCATATATTTT	CASSGDKSTSGNTIYF
TRBV9	TRBJ2-1	NA	NA	TGTGCCAGCAGCGTACGTCAGGGGATGGCCGATGAGCAGTTCTTC	CASSVRQGMADEQFF
TRBV2	TRBJ2-3	NA	NA	TGTGCCAGCAGTGAACGAGGGAGAGAGGGAGCTAGCACAGATACGCAGTATTTT	CASSERGREGASTDTQYF
TRBV19	TRBJ2-1	NA	NA	TGTGCCAGTAGTGCTAGTGTAGCTGGTGAGCAGTTCTTC	CASSASVAGEQFF
TRBV7-2	TRBJ2-3	NA	TRBD2	TGTGCCAGCAGCTTACGTGGACTAGCGAGCACAGATACGCAGTATTTT	CASSLRGLASTDTQYF
TRBV6-5	TRBJ1-4	NA	NA	TGTGCCAGCAGTTACTCAGGGGATAATGAAAAACTGTTTTTT	CASSYSGDNEKLFF
TRBV6-2/TRBV6-3	TRBJ2-7	once	NA	TGTGCCAGCAGTTACTCGTGGAGGGGGGCCTACGAGCAGTACTTC	CASSYSWRGAYEQYF